A selection of T cell receptor beta chains follows, all from one sample in a study of blood T cell repertoires in COVID-19. Clones were sequenced by immunoSEQ multiplex PCR, and TCRdb holds only the in-frame ones, with some missing. The sample includes 200,000 to 250,000 clones, 80% to 90% of them seen just once. Sequences were obtained from PBMCs or T cells enriched from blood (not recorded which). Receptors were obtained from a man in his thirties or forties who had recovered from COVID-19. The CDR3 runs from the conserved cysteine through the conserved F or W. A D gene is named only where the DNA matches it firmly. A clone size is listed for some rows: how often the clone was seen (once, few, many), or a class if it is expanded.

NA	TRBD1	TRBV28	TRBJ2-7	CASSLWDRVSEQYF	TGTGCCAGCAGTTTATGGGACAGGGTGTCCGAGCAGTACTTC
NA	NA	TRBV11-2	TRBJ1-4	CASSRVRPNEKLFF	TGTGCCAGCAGCCGGGTACGACCCAATGAAAAACTGTTTTTT
NA	NA	TRBV2	TRBJ2-7	CASSPGIGWNEQYF	TGTGCCAGCAGTCCAGGGATAGGATGGAACGAGCAGTACTTC
NA	NA	TRBV5-4	TRBJ2-5	CASSPGQRETQYF	TGTGCCAGCAGCCCGGGACAAAGAGAGACCCAGTACTTC
NA	NA	TRBV30	TRBJ2-1	CAWSGPGLGGEQFF	TGTGCCTGGAGCGGGCCGGGGCTAGGGGGTGAGCAGTTCTTC
NA	TRBD1	TRBV6-2/TRBV6-3	TRBJ1-1	CASSHMGQGVREAFF	TGTGCCAGCAGTCACATGGGACAGGGAGTGCGTGAAGCTTTCTTT
NA	TRBD1	TRBV9	TRBJ2-1	CASSDHHGGQDYNEQFF	TGTGCCAGCAGCGACCATCATGGGGGACAGGACTACAATGAGCAGTTCTTC
NA	TRBD1	TRBV7-8	TRBJ2-7	CASRDYRGSEQYF	TGTGCCAGCAGGGATTACAGGGGTTCCGAGCAGTACTTC
once	TRBD1	TRBV13	TRBJ1-5	CASSNRTGRGQPQHF	TGTGCCAGCAGCAACCGGACAGGGAGGGGTCAGCCCCAGCATTTT
NA	TRBD1	TRBV7-2	TRBJ2-3	CASSSQGATDTQYF	TGTGCCAGCAGCTCCCAGGGGGCAACAGATACGCAGTATTTT
NA	NA	TRBV9	TRBJ2-7	CASSVDSRGSEQYF	TGTGCCAGCAGCGTAGATAGCAGGGGTAGCGAGCAGTACTTC
NA	NA	TRBV28	TRBJ2-1	CASSKQGGAHNEQFF	TGTGCCAGCAGTAAACAGGGGGGGGCGCACAATGAGCAGTTCTTC
NA	TRBD1	TRBV6-2/TRBV6-3	TRBJ2-3	CASSWGTGGGTDTQYF	TGTGCCAGCAGTTGGGGGACAGGGGGTGGCACAGATACGCAGTATTTT
NA	TRBD1	TRBV19	TRBJ1-6	CASSRGQANSPLHF	TGTGCCAGTAGTAGGGGACAGGCAAATTCACCCCTCCACTTT
NA	NA	TRBV6-5	TRBJ1-2	CASSYQGRGLLGYTF	TGTGCCAGCAGTTACCAGGGCAGGGGTTTACTTGGCTACACCTTC
NA	TRBD1	TRBV6-1	TRBJ1-2	CASSEWDSFSQNGYTF	TGTGCCAGCAGTGAATGGGACAGCTTCAGCCAGAATGGCTACACCTTC
NA	TRBD1	TRBV6-5	TRBJ1-1	CASGLGTANTEAFF	TGTGCCAGCGGCCTAGGGACAGCGAACACTGAAGCTTTCTTT
NA	TRBD1	TRBV4-3	TRBJ1-4	CASSPGQASTNEKLFF	TGCGCCAGCAGCCCTGGACAGGCCTCAACTAATGAAAAACTGTTTTTT
NA	TRBD2	TRBV19	TRBJ2-1	CASSIGTSGNSEQFF	TGTGCCAGTAGTATTGGAACTAGCGGGAACTCTGAGCAGTTCTTC
NA	TRBD2	TRBV28	TRBJ2-1	CASSQSGIYPNEQFF	TGTGCCAGCAGCCAAAGCGGGATATATCCCAATGAGCAGTTCTTC
once	TRBD2	TRBV7-2	TRBJ2-7	CASMGGGGGAYEQYF	TGTGCCAGCATGGGCGGGGGGGGCGGGGCCTACGAGCAGTACTTC
once	NA	TRBV19	TRBJ2-7	CASSPKKTVNYEQYF	TGTGCCAGTAGTCCAAAGAAGACAGTGAACTACGAGCAGTACTTC
NA	NA	TRBV13	TRBJ2-1	CASSRGRDSYNEQFF	TGTGCCAGCAGCCGGGGGAGAGACAGCTACAATGAGCAGTTCTTC